The sample holds a few counts of the clone carrying this T cell receptor beta chain. Its antigen remains unidentified. This sample was included in a study of post-analysis software for immune sequencing data. Study details: The disease courses covered relapsing-remitting, secondary progressive and progressive-relapsing multiple sclerosis.

Trimming at V came to 3 bases and at J to 5 bases, leaving 4 bases not matched to a gene. Germline CDR1 is MDHEN and CDR2 is SYDVKM. The CDR3 consists of 15 residues. The TCR beta cDNA libraries carried unique molecular identifiers. The yield from about 1 to 10 million T cells was about 500,000 cDNA molecules in total. TCRdb processed the PCR reads anew with MiXCR; each CDR3 protein has one entry. The sample has roughly 800,000 distinct CDR3 sequences, 30% seen once. Study-wide findings and caveats: Strong co-clustering by F measure was seen for same-batch samples. Several TRBV segments (TRBV5-6, TRBV5-1 and TRBV20-1 among them) occurred more frequently in patients than in controls. In multiple sclerosis, normalized Chao1 diversity was significantly below that of controls.

V and J are TRBV28 and TRBJ2-7, with TRBD2 matching over 13 bases. The sequenced sample consisted of blood. The TCR sequence derives from a girl aged 10-17 years with multiple sclerosis. This CDR3 reads CASSLRTSGSNEQYF. The CDR3 nucleotides are TGTGCCAGCAGTTTGCGGACTAGCGGGAGCAACGAGCAGTACTTC.